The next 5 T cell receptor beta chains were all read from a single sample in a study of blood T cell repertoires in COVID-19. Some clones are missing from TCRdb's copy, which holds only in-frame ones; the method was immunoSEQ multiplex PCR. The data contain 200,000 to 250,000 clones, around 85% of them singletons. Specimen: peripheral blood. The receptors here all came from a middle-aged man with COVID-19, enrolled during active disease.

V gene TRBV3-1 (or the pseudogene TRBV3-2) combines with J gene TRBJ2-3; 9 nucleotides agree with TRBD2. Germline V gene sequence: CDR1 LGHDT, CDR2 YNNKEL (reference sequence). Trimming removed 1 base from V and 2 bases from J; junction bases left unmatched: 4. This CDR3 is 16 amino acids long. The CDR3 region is CASSQGGLAVTDTQYF. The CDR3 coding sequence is TGTGCCAGCAGCCAAGGGGGACTAGCCGTCACAGATACGCAGTATTTT.

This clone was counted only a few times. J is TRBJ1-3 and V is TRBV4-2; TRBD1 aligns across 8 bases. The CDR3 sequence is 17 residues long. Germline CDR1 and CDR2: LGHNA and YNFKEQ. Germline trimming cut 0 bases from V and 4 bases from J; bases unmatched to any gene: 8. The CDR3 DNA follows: TGTGCCAGCAGCCAAGATCGTATGACAGGGGTGGGAAACACCATATATTTT. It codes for CASSQDRMTGVGNTIYF.

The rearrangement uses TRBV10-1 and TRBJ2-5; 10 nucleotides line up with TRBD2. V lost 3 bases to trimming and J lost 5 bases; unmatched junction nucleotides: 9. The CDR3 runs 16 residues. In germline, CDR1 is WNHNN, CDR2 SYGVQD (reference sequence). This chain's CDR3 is CASSERTSGGWETQYF. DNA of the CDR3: TGCGCCAGCAGTGAAAGGACTAGCGGCGGTTGGGAGACCCAGTACTTC.

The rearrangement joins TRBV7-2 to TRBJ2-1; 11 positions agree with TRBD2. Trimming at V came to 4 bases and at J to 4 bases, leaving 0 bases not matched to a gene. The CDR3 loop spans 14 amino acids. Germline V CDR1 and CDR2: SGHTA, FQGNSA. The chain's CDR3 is CASSSSGGYNEQFF. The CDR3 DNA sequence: TGTGCCAGCAGCTCTAGCGGGGGGTACAATGAGCAGTTCTTC.

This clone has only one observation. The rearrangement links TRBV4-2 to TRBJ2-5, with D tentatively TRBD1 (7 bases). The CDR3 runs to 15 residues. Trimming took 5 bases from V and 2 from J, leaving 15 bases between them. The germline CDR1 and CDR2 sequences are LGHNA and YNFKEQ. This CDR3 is CASSTRQGGQETQYF. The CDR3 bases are TGTGCCAGCAGCACCCGACAGGGAGGACAAGAGACCCAGTACTTC.